The next 21 T cell receptor beta chains were all read from a single sample in a study of CD8+ T cells in alopecia areata. cDNA prepared by RNA extraction and subsequent reverse transcription served as the template for sequencing. The method was immunoSEQ multiplex PCR; TCRdb's version includes in-frame clones alone and lacks a portion of them. The table has 200,000 to 250,000 clones, 67% seen once. Sequences were derived from CD4+ T cells sorted from blood, sampled at week 0. These receptors were taken from a human donor with alopecia areata.

V is TRBV10-3 and J is TRBJ2-5, with D possibly being TRBD2 (5 bases). The CDR3 has 12 residues. The germline V and J ends were trimmed by 2 bases and 10 bases, with 11 bases remaining between them. Germline loops: CDR1 ENHRY, CDR2 SYGVKD. CDR3 sequence: CAISEARRDQYF. The CDR3 region has the DNA TGTGCCATCAGTGAGGCCCGACGGGACCAGTACTTC.

This chain links TRBV19 with TRBJ1-5; D is uncertain. CDR1 and CDR2 (germline): LNHDA, SQIVND (reference sequence). V shed 4 bases and J shed 2 bases, with 12 bases lying between them. CDR3 size: 15 residues. The CDR3 protein is CASSTGILGNQPQHF. DNA of the CDR3: TGTGCCAGTAGTACTGGGATACTTGGCAATCAGCCCCAGCATTTT. The full variable domain, its missing parts supplied by reference TRBV19 and TRBJ1-5, is DGGITQSPKYLFRKEGQNVTLSCEQNLNHDAMYWYRQDPGQGLRLIYYSQIVNDFQKGDIAEGYSVSREKKESFPLTVTSAQKNPTAFYLCASSTGILGNQPQHFGDGTRLSIL.

J is TRBJ2-3 and V is TRBV7-9; no definite D call. The CDR3 has 15 amino acids. Germline lookup yields CDR1 SEHNR and CDR2 FQNEAQ (reference sequence). Trimming shortened V by 1 base and J by 1 base, and 9 bases separated the two germline ends. CDR3 DNA sequence: TGTGCCAGCAGCTTAGAACCAGGACGCACAGATACGCAGTATTTT. The encoded protein is CASSLEPGRTDTQYF.

The V call is TRBV5-6, the J call TRBJ1-5; the D is unclear. Trimming removed 0 bases from V and 0 bases from J, with 10 bases in between. This CDR3 has 16 residues. Germline CDR1 SGHDT, CDR2 YYEEEE. The CDR3 sequence is CASSLGPKYSNQPQHF. The CDR3 DNA reads as TGTGCCAGCAGCTTGGGCCCCAAATATAGCAATCAGCCCCAGCATTTT.

The CDR3 loop reads CASSFQRNSNQPQHF. The CDR3, as DNA: TGTGCCAGCAGTTTTCAACGAAATAGCAATCAGCCCCAGCATTTT. The rearrangement links TRBV27 to TRBJ1-5; D gene uncertain. In germline, CDR1 is MNHEY, CDR2 SMNVEV (reference sequence). The CDR3 runs to 15 residues. V gave up 3 bases and J gave up 0 bases, with 9 bases separating them.

This clone showed up just a few times. This rearrangement joins TRBV18 to TRBJ2-1; the D is unclear. Trimming removed 1 base at V and 9 bases at J, with 7 bases between. This CDR3 is 12 amino acids long. Germline V gene data show CDR1 as KGHSH and CDR2 as LQKENI. This CDR3 reads CASSPRIGEQFF. In DNA, the CDR3 is TGTGCCAGCTCACCACGAATAGGTGAGCAGTTCTTC.

This chain connects TRBV5-6 to TRBJ1-1; tentative D call: TRBD1 (6 bases). V dropped 3 bases and J dropped 0 bases, with 15 bases sitting between them. This CDR3 is built from 16 residues. CDR1 is SGHDT and CDR2 is YYEEEE in the germline V gene. The CDR3, as DNA: TGTGCCAGCAGCTCAGGACAGCATATCATGAACACTGAAGCTTTCTTT. It specifies CASSSGQHIMNTEAFF.

This chain links TRBV4-3 with TRBJ2-3, with D tentatively TRBD1 or TRBD2 (5 bases each). V dropped 3 bases and J dropped 1 base, with 17 bases sitting between them. Germline lookup yields CDR1 LGHNA and CDR2 YSLEER. The CDR3 is 17 amino acids. CDR3 sequence: CASSQEGTRVGTDTQYF. DNA for the CDR3: TGCGCCAGCAGCCAGGAAGGGACCAGGGTAGGCACAGATACGCAGTATTTT.

The chain combines TRBV7-9 with TRBJ1-2, with D perhaps matching TRBD1 (5 bases). Germline values: CDR1 SEHNR, CDR2 FQNEAQ (reference sequence). The ends were cut back, 4 bases at V and 4 bases at J, with 10 bases in the middle. The CDR3 extends over 13 amino acids. The CDR3 DNA sequence: TGTGCCAGCAGCTACGACAGCCCCTATGGCTACACCTTC. This encodes CASSYDSPYGYTF.

The CDR3 nucleotides read TGTGCCTGGAGTTTTTCGTCAGGAGAGACCCAGTACTTC. It yields the protein CAWSFSSGETQYF. The rearrangement links TRBV30 to TRBJ2-5, with D unresolved. CDR1 GTSNPN and CDR2 SVGIG come from the germline V gene (reference sequence). V lost 2 bases and J lost 4, with 11 bases in between. The CDR3 covers 13 residues.

This clone has a handful of counts. The V gene is TRBV7-6, the J gene TRBJ1-4; 10 bases are a match to TRBD1. The CDR3 is made up of 15 amino acids. Germline V lookup: CDR1 SGHVS, CDR2 FNYEAQ. V trimming: 1 base; J trimming: 8 bases; junction bases outside the gene matches: 4. CDR3 in amino acids: CASSLGQGAREKLFF. For the CDR3, the DNA is TGTGCCAGCAGCTTAGGACAGGGGGCGCGCGAAAAACTGTTTTTT.

This clone was recorded only once. The chain links TRBV7-6 to TRBJ2-6; D is uncertain. CDR1 SGHVS and CDR2 FNYEAQ come from the germline V gene. The CDR3 runs 12 residues. With 4 bases removed from V and 2 bases from J, the gap between germline ends came to 0 bases. The CDR3 region has the DNA TGTGCCAGCAGCTCTGGGGCCAACGTCCTGACTTTC. It specifies CASSSGANVLTF.

The chain carries TRBV10-3 and TRBJ2-5; TRBD1 matches at 12 bases. CDR1 and CDR2 (germline): ENHRY, SYGVKD. The V segment lost 4 bases and the J segment 5 bases; nucleotides outside the gene matches: 5. This CDR3 has 15 residues. In DNA form, the CDR3 reads TGTGCCATCAGTGCCGGGACAGGGGGCCGGGAGACCCAGTACTTC. Encoded protein: CAISAGTGGRETQYF.

The rearrangement joins TRBV5-4 to TRBJ2-1; TRBD1 matches 9 bases. Germline CDR1 and CDR2: SGHNT and YYREEE (reference sequence). The junction had 10 bases not matched to a gene; V was cut back by 3 bases and J by 9 bases. The CDR3 loop spans 15 amino acids. DNA for the CDR3: TGTGCCAGCAGCTCAGTACCGGGACAGGGTACTGAGCAGTTCTTC. This translates into CASSSVPGQGTEQFF.

This clone was found once. This rearrangement joins TRBV5-1 to TRBJ2-7; 7 nucleotides agree with TRBD1. CDR3 length: 18 residues. Trimming removed 1 base from V and 0 bases from J; junction bases left unmatched: 13. Germline assignment: CDR1 SGHRS and CDR2 YFSETQ. Here the CDR3 DNA reads TGCGCCAGCAGCTTGACTGTCTCGCGAGGACAGGCCTCCTACGAGCAGTACTTC. This gives the protein CASSLTVSRGQASYEQYF.

This chain connects TRBV6-1 to TRBJ2-3; D is possibly TRBD2 (6 bases). Per the germline V gene, CDR1 is MNHNS and CDR2 is SASEGT. V lost 1 base and J 2 bases, leaving 13 bases between the germline ends. The CDR3 loop spans 16 amino acids. The CDR3 DNA reads as TGTGCCAGCAGTGAAGTTAGCCGCGGGGACACAGATACGCAGTATTTT. It yields the protein CASSEVSRGDTDTQYF.

V usage is TRBV29-1 and J usage is TRBJ1-2; no clear D gene. Germline CDR1 SQVTM, CDR2 ANQGSEA. Trimming removed 6 bases at V and 2 bases at J, with 10 bases between. This CDR3 has 12 amino acids. DNA of the CDR3: TGCAGCGTCCCACAGTGGAACTATGGCTACACCTTC. This codes for CSVPQWNYGYTF.

This clone was observed a few times. This chain uses TRBV2 with TRBJ2-3, with unresolved D. CDR3 length equals 15 residues. CDR1 SNHLY and CDR2 FYNNEI come from the germline V gene. V lost 0 bases and J 5 bases, leaving 12 bases between the germline ends. CDR3 amino acids: CASSEAIYAGDTQYF. The CDR3 region has the DNA TGTGCCAGCAGTGAAGCGATATACGCAGGAGATACGCAGTATTTT.

This chain joins TRBV5-4 and TRBJ2-2, with unresolved D. The V end was cut by 2 bases, the J end by 0 bases, with 11 bases between. CDR1 and CDR2 from the germline V gene are SGHNT and YYREEE (reference sequence). This CDR3 has 16 amino acids. In nucleotides, the CDR3 is TGTGCCAGCAGCTTACCCGGATCCTCGAACACCGGGGAGCTGTTTTTT. It yields the protein CASSLPGSSNTGELFF. The full variable domain, in which reference TRBV5-4 and TRBJ2-2 provide the parts outside the CDR3, is ETGVTQSPTHLIKTRGQQVTLRCSSQSGHNTVSWYQQALGQGPQFIFQYYREEENGRGNFPPRFSGLQFPNYSSELNVNALELDDSALYLCASSLPGSSNTGELFFGEGSRLTVL.

V and J are TRBV5-1 and TRBJ2-7; tentative D call: TRBD2 (5 bases). The length of the CDR3 is 13 residues. Trimming cost V 5 bases and J 7 bases, with 16 bases left between them. CDR1 is SGHRS, CDR2 YFSETQ, per germline. CDR3 protein: CASRPDPTGEQYF. Here the CDR3 DNA reads TGCGCCAGCAGACCGGATCCAACGGGGGAGCAGTACTTC.

This sequence joins TRBV7-9 and TRBJ1-1; D uncertain. Trimming pared 1 base from V and 4 bases from J, leaving 7 bases between. CDR1 is SEHNR and CDR2 is FQNEAQ in the germline V gene (reference sequence). CDR3 length: 13 residues. The chain's CDR3 is CASSLDPLTEAFF. The CDR3 DNA follows: TGTGCCAGCAGCTTAGATCCTCTCACTGAAGCTTTCTTT.